This T cell receptor beta chain was found in a study of monozygotic twins with cystic fibrosis. Assay used: immunoSEQ multiplex PCR; TCRdb lists only in-frame clones, some missing. The sample has around 34,000 clones; 92% are singletons. Study observations and caveats: In 13 of 16 pairs, V gene usage was closest to the co-twin's. Nucleotide-identical clonotype sharing was significantly higher within monozygotic CF twin pairs than between unrelated CF individuals.

This clone was counted between two and nine times. Its antigen is unknown. Germline V gene lookup returns CDR1 SGDLS and CDR2 YYNGEE. With 0 bases removed from V and 7 bases from J, the gap between germline ends came to 19 bases. This CDR3 is 16 amino acids long. The material sequenced was blood. This TCR was sampled from a girl aged 2 to 10 with cystic fibrosis. V gene TRBV9 combines with J gene TRBJ1-1; TRBD1 might be the D (5 bases). This CDR3 is CASSVVWGFEGNEAFF. The CDR3 nucleotides are TGTGCCAGCAGCGTAGTGTGGGGGTTCGAGGGTAATGAAGCTTTCTTT.